A selection of T cell receptor beta chains follows, all from one sample in a study of cytomegalovirus exposure and HLA in healthy donors. Clones were sequenced by immunoSEQ multiplex PCR, and TCRdb holds only the in-frame ones, with some missing. The sample lists about 90,000 clones, about 67% occurring once. Sequenced material: PBMCs. These receptors came from a man under 40 in good health and CMV-seronegative. Each CDR3 is given with its conserved first and last residue. The D gene is left open where the match is weak. Size is omitted from some rows. Given values are once, few, many or a class for expanded clones.

v_call	j_call	clone_size	d_call	cdr3_aa	cdr3_nt
TRBV7-3	TRBJ2-3	NA	TRBD2	CASSLSGGGDTQYF	TGTGCCAGCAGCCTCAGCGGGGGGGGAGATACGCAGTATTTT
TRBV28	TRBJ2-3	once	TRBD1	CASSLRGPTDTQYF	TGTGCCAGCAGTTTAAGGGGGCCCACAGATACGCAGTATTTT
TRBV7-2	TRBJ1-1	few	NA	CASSLVMGQPLGEAFF	TGTGCCAGCAGCTTAGTGATGGGGCAGCCTCTAGGTGAAGCTTTCTTT
TRBV28	TRBJ2-2	NA	NA	CASSFIAENTGELFF	TGTGCCAGCAGTTTTATCGCAGAAAACACCGGGGAGCTGTTTTTT
TRBV29-1	TRBJ1-1	few	NA	CSVSDPDSGTEAFF	TGCAGCGTTAGCGACCCCGACTCCGGCACTGAAGCTTTCTTT
TRBV7-2	TRBJ1-2	NA	NA	CASSRGGSYGYTF	TGTGCCAGCAGCCGGGGGGGGTCCTATGGCTACACCTTC
TRBV5-1	TRBJ2-7	NA	TRBD2	CASSTGLAGATISYEQYF	TGCGCCAGCAGCACGGGACTAGCGGGAGCAACTATCTCCTACGAGCAGTACTTC
TRBV27	TRBJ1-5	NA	TRBD1	CASSPPGQGHQPQHF	TGTGCCAGCAGTCCTCCGGGACAGGGGCATCAGCCCCAGCATTTT
TRBV27	TRBJ2-7	NA	NA	CASSPSSLEQYF	TGTGCCAGCAGTCCCTCTTCTCTTGAGCAGTACTTC
TRBV2	TRBJ1-1	NA	NA	CASSAQHDTEAFF	TGTGCCAGCAGTGCTCAACACGACACTGAAGCTTTCTTT
TRBV5-6	TRBJ1-2	NA	NA	CPSSLPPPGDYGYTF	TGTCCCAGCAGCTTGCCCCCCCCCGGAGATTATGGCTACACCTTC
TRBV7-9	TRBJ1-1	NA	TRBD1	CAGLGTGGRITEAFF	TGTGCCGGATTGGGAACAGGGGGTCGGATCACTGAAGCTTTCTTT
TRBV11-2	TRBJ1-1	NA	TRBD1	CASSASDRGHGTFF	TGTGCCAGCAGCGCTTCCGACAGGGGGCACGGAACTTTCTTT
TRBV19	TRBJ1-1	NA	TRBD1	CASSMEGQGLNTEAFF	TGTGCCAGTAGTATGGAGGGACAGGGCTTGAACACTGAAGCTTTCTTT
TRBV28	TRBJ1-2	NA	TRBD1	CASRTTGYGYTF	TGTGCCAGCAGGACGACAGGGTACGGCTACACCTTC
TRBV25-1	TRBJ1-4	many	NA	CASSSMWGSKLF	TGTGCCAGCAGTAGCATGTGGGGCAGCAAGCTTTTT
TRBV5-6	TRBJ1-3	NA	NA	CASSLGGGNTIYF	TGTGCCAGCAGCTTGGGAGGAGGAAACACCATATATTTT
TRBV30	TRBJ2-1	NA	TRBD2	CAWRPTTSGKEFF	TGTGCCTGGAGGCCCACTACTAGCGGAAAAGAGTTCTTC
TRBV9	TRBJ2-1	NA	NA	CASSVAAGSNEQFF	TGTGCCAGCAGCGTAGCGGCCGGGAGCAATGAGCAGTTCTTC
TRBV5-8	TRBJ2-7	few	TRBD2	CASSLQPTSAYEQYF	TGTGCCAGCAGCTTGCAACCGACTAGCGCATACGAGCAGTACTTC
TRBV4-1	TRBJ1-1	NA	NA	CASTRGGVNTEAFF	TGCGCCAGCACCCGGGGGGGGGTAAACACTGAAGCTTTCTTT
TRBV6-5	TRBJ2-1	NA	TRBD1	CASRGQGSGNEQFF	TGTGCCAGCAGGGGACAGGGCTCGGGGAATGAGCAGTTCTTC
TRBV6-5	TRBJ2-7	NA	TRBD1	CASSYNDRGPGGEQYF	TGTGCCAGCAGTTACAACGACAGGGGGCCGGGGGGCGAGCAGTACTTC
TRBV7-9	TRBJ2-7	few	TRBD2	CASSSGEGWYEQYF	TGTGCCAGCAGCTCCGGGGAGGGTTGGTACGAGCAGTACTTC
TRBV5-5	TRBJ1-4	NA	NA	CASSVGGGTNEKLFF	TGTGCCAGCAGCGTAGGGGGGGGAACTAATGAAAAACTGTTTTTT
TRBV4-1	TRBJ2-5	NA	NA	CASSQRGRETQYF	TGCGCCAGCAGCCAAAGGGGTCGGGAGACCCAGTACTTC
TRBV18	TRBJ1-2	few	TRBD1	CASSPGTAINYGYTF	TGTGCCAGCTCACCAGGGACAGCTATTAACTATGGCTACACCTTC
TRBV12-5	TRBJ2-7	NA	NA	CASGPPPGGPSSYEQYF	TGTGCTAGTGGTCCCCCACCTGGGGGCCCCAGCTCCTACGAGCAGTACTTC
TRBV5-1	TRBJ2-6	NA	NA	CASSIPGTSGANVLTF	TGCGCCAGCAGCATCCCCGGGACTTCTGGGGCCAACGTCCTGACTTTC
TRBV7-8	TRBJ2-7	NA	NA	CASSSPVEQYF	TGTGCCAGCAGCTCCCCAGTCGAGCAGTACTTC
TRBV28	TRBJ1-1	NA	NA	CASSSGERTEAFF	TGTGCCAGCAGTTCAGGGGAGAGGACTGAAGCTTTCTTT
TRBV5-8	TRBJ1-6	NA	NA	CASSPTGYNSPLHF	TGTGCCAGCAGCCCCACAGGGTACAATTCACCCCTCCACTTT